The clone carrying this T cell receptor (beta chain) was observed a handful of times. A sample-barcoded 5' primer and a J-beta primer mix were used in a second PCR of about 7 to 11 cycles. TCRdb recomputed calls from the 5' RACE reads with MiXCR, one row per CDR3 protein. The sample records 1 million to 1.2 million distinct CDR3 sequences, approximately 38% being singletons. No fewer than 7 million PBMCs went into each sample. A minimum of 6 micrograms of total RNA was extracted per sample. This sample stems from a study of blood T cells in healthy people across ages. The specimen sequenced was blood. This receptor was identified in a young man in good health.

The CDR3 DNA follows: TGTGCCAGCAGTTACGAGCCAGGAGGGAGGAATCAGCCCCAGCATTTT. Translation: CASSYEPGGRNQPQHF. This chain connects TRBV6-6 to TRBJ1-5; the D is unclear. The CDR3 runs 16 residues. Germline values: CDR1 MNHNY, CDR2 SVGAGI (reference sequence). Trimming removed 2 bases at V and 4 bases at J, with 15 bases between.